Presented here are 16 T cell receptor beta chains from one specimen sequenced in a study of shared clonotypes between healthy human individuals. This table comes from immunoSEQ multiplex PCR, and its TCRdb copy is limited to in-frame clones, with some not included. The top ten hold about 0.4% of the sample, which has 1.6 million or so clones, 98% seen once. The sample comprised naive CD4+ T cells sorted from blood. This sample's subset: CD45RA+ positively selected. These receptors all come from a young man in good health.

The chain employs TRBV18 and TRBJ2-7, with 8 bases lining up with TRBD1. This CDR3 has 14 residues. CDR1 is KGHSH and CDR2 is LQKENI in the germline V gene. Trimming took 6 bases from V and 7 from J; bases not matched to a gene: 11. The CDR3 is CASSPGQGLGEQYF. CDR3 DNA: TGTGCCAGCTCCCCCGGACAGGGTTTGGGGGAGCAGTACTTC.

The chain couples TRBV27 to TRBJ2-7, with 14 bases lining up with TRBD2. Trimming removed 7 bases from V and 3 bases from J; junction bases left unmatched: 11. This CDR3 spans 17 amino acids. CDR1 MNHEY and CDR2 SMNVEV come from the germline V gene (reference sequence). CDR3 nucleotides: TGTGCCAGCATGGGACTAGCGGGAGTGGGGGTGATCTACGAGCAGTACTTC. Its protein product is CASMGLAGVGVIYEQYF.

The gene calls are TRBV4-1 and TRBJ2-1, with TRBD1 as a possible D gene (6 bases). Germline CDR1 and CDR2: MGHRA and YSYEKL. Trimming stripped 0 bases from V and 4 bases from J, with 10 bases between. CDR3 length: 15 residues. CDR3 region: CASSQDDRRYNEQFF. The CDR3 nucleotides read TGCGCCAGCAGCCAAGATGACAGGCGTTACAATGAGCAGTTCTTC.

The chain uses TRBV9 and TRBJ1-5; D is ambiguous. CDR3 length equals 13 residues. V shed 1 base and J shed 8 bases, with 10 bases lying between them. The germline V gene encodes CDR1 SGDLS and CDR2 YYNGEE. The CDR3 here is CASSVTPVEPQHF. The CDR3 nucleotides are TGTGCCAGCAGCGTAACACCGGTGGAGCCCCAGCATTTT.

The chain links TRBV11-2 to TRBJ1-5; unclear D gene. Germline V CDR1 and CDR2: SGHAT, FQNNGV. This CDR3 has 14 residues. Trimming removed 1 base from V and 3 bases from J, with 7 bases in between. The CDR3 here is CASSLAGPNQPQHF. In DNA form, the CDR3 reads TGTGCCAGCAGCTTAGCAGGTCCCAATCAGCCCCAGCATTTT. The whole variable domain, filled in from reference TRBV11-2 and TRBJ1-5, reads EAGVAQSPRYKIIEKRQSVAFWCNPISGHATLYWYQQILGQGPKLLIQFQNNGVVDDSQLPKDRFSAERLKGVDSTLKIQPAKLEDSAVYLCASSLAGPNQPQHFGDGTRLSIL.

The CDR3 reads CASSLGLAGVSIQYF. The CDR3 nucleotides read TGTGCCAGCAGCTTGGGACTAGCGGGAGTTAGCATTCAGTACTTC. The chain couples TRBV7-2 to TRBJ2-4; 14 bases line up with TRBD2. Germline CDR1 SGHTA, CDR2 FQGNSA. The length of the CDR3 is 15 residues. Trimming took 3 bases from V and 9 from J; bases not matched to a gene: 4.

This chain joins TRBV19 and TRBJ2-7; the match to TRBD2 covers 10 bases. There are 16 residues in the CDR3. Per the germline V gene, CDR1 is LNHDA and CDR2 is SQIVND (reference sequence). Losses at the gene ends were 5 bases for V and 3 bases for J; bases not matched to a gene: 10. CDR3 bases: TGTGCCAGTAGTCCCCTAGCGGGAGATCTCCTCTACGAGCAGTACTTC. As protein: CASSPLAGDLLYEQYF.

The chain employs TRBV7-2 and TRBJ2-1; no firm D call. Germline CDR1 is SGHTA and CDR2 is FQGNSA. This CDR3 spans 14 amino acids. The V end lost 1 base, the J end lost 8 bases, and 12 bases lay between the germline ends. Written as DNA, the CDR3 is TGTGCCAGCAGCTTAGGCCCCTACACCGATGAGCAGTTCTTC. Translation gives CASSLGPYTDEQFF. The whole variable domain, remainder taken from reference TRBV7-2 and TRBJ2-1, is GAGVSQSPSNKVTEKGKDVELRCDPISGHTALYWYRQSLGQGLEFLIYFQGNSAPDKSGLPSDRFSAERTGGSVSTLTIQRTQQEDSAVYLCASSLGPYTDEQFFGPGTRLTVL.

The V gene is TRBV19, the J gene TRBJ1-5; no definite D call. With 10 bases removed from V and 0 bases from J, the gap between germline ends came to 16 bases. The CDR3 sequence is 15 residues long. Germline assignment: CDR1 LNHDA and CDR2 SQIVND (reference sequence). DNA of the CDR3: TGTGCCACCAGCCCCGGCGGTTATAGCAATCAGCCCCAGCATTTT. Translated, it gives CATSPGGYSNQPQHF. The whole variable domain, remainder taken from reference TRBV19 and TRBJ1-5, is DGGITQSPKYLFRKEGQNVTLSCEQNLNHDAMYWYRQDPGQGLRLIYYSQIVNDFQKGDIAEGYSVSREKKESFPLTVTSAQKNPTAFYLCATSPGGYSNQPQHFGDGTRLSIL.

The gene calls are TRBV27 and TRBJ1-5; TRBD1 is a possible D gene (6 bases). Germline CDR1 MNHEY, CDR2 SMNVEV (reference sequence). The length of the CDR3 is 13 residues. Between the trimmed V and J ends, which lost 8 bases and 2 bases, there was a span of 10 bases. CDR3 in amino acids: CASGTKGNQPQHF. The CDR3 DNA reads TGTGCCAGCGGGACAAAGGGCAATCAGCCCCAGCATTTT.

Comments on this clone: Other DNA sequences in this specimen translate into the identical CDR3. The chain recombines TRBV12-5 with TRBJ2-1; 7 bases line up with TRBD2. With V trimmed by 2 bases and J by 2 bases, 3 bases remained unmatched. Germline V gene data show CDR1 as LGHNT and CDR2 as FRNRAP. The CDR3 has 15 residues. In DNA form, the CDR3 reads TGTGCTAGTGGTTTGACGGGAGGACCCTACAATGAGCAGTTCTTC. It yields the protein CASGLTGGPYNEQFF.

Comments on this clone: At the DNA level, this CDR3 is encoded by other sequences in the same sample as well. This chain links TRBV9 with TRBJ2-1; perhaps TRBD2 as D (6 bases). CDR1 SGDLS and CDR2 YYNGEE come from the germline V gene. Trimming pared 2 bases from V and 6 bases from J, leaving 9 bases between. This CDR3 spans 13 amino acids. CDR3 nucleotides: TGTGCCAGCAGCGTTGCCGGGAGCAATGAGCAGTTCTTC. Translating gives CASSVAGSNEQFF.

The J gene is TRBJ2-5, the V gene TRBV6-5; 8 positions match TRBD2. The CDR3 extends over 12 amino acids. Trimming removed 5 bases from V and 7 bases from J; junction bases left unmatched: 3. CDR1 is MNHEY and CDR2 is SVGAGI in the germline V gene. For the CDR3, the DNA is TGTGCCAGCAGTGGGAGCGGGGGGACCCAGTACTTC. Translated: CASSGSGGTQYF.

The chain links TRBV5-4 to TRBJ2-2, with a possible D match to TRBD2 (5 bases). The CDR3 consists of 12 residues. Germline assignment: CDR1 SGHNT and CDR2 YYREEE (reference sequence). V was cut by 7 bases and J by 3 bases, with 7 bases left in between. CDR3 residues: CASGRDTGELFF. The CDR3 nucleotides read TGTGCCAGCGGGCGGGACACCGGGGAGCTGTTTTTT.

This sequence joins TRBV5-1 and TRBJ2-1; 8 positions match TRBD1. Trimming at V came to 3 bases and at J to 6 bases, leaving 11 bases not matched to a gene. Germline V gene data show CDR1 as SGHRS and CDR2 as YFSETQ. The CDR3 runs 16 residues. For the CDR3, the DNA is TGCGCCAGCAGCTACCTAGGACAGGGAGGCGGCAATGAGCAGTTCTTC. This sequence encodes CASSYLGQGGGNEQFF.

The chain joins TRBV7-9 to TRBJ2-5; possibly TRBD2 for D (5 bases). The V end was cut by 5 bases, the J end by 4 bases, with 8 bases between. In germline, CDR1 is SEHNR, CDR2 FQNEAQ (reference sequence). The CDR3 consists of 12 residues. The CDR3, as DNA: TGTGCCAGCAGCGAGGGTGGAGAGACCCAGTACTTC. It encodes CASSEGGETQYF.